This T cell receptor beta chain was captured by sequencing in a study of blood T cell repertoires in COVID-19. Overall study context: The United States, Italy and Spain provided the acute and convalescent COVID-19 samples.

From germline, CDR1 is SGHTA and CDR2 FQGNSA. CDR3 length: 13 residues. Deletions cut 6 bases from V and 9 bases from J, with 17 bases between. Authors' processing steps: Amplified reference gene primers provided the basis for estimating nucleated cell counts. The assay was immunoSEQ multiplex PCR, and TCRdb's table has in-frame clones only and misses some. The DNA gave D and trimming, while V, J and clone size come from that table. The sample consists of around 80,000 clones, around 82% of them appearing once. The V gene is TRBV7-2, the J gene TRBJ2-5; D is possibly TRBD2 (6 bases). Sequencing used peripheral blood. This TCR derives from a man aged 55 to 69 with acute or convalescent COVID-19. CDR3 bases: TGTGCCAGCAGTTCGGGACCCTCGGGGGCCCAGTACTTC. Translating gives CASSSGPSGAQYF.